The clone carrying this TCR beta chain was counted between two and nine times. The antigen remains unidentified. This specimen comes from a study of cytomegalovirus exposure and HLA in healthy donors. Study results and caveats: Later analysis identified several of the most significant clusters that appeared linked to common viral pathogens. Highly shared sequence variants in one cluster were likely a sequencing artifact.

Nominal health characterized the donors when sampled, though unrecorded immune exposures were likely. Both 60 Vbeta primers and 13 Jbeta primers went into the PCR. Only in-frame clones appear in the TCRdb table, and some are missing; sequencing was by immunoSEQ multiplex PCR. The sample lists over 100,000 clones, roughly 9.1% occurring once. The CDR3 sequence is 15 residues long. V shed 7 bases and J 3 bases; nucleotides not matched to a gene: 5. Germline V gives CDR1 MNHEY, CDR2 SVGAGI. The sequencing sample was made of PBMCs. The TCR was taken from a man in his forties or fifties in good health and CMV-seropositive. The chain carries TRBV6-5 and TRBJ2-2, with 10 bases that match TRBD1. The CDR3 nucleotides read TGTGCCAGCAAGCGGGACAGGGGAGACACCGGGGAGCTGTTTTTT. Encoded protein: CASKRDRGDTGELFF.